This T cell receptor (beta chain) was recovered during a study of T cells after somatic rescue of genetic block. The method was immunoSEQ multiplex PCR; TCRdb's version includes in-frame clones alone and lacks a portion of them. The sample includes under 150,000 clones, around nine tenths of them seen just once. The CDR3 sequence is 16 residues long. Germline-derived CDR1 and CDR2 are MDHEN and SYDVKM. V lost 3 bases, J lost 1 base, and 10 bases lay in between. This receptor was identified in a woman aged 18-29 years. What was sequenced was peripheral blood mononuclear cells (PBMCs). V usage is TRBV28 and J usage is TRBJ2-6; D is tentatively TRBD1 or TRBD2 (5 bases each). The CDR3 coding sequence is TGTGCCAGCAGTTTCCTCAGGGAGTCTGGGGCCAACGTCCTGACTTTC. Translating it yields CASSFLRESGANVLTF.